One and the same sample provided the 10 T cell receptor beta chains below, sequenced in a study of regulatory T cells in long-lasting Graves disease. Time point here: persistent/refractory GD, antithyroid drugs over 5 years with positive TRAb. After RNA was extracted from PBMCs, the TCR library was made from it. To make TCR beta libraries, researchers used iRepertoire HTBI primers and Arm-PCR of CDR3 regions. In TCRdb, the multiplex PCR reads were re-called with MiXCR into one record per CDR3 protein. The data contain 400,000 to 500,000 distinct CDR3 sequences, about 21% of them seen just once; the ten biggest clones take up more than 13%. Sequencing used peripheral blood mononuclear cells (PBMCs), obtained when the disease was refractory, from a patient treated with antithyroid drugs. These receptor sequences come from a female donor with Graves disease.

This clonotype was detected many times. DNA of the CDR3: TGTGCCACCAGCAGACGCCCCGTAGGGGGAGGAGAGACCCAGTACTTC. This sequence encodes CATSRRPVGGGETQYF. This chain uses TRBV15 with TRBJ2-5, with D tentatively TRBD1 or TRBD2 (6 bases each). V lost 2 bases, J lost 4 bases, and 17 bases lay in between. The CDR3 has 16 residues. Germline V gives CDR1 LNHNV, CDR2 YYDKDF (reference sequence).

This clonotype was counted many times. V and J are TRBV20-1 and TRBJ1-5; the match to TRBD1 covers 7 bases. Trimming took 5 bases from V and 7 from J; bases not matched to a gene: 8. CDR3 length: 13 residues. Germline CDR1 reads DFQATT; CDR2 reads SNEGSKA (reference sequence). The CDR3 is CSAWKGGTQPQHF. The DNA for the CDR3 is TGCAGTGCTTGGAAAGGGGGCACCCAGCCCCAGCATTTT.

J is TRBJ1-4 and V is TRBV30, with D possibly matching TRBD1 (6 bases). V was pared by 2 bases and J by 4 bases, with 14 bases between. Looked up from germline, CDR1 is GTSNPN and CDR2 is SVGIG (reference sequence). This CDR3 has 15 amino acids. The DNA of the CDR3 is TGTGCCTGGAGTAAAAGGGGGGGGGGTAATGAAAAACTGTTTTTT. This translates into CAWSKRGGGNEKLFF.

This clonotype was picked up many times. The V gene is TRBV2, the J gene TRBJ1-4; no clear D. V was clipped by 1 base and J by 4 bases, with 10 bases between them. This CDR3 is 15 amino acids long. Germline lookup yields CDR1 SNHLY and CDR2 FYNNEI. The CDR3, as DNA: TGTGCCAGCAGTGAAGTCACAGCCGTTAATGAAAAACTGTTTTTT. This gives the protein CASSEVTAVNEKLFF.

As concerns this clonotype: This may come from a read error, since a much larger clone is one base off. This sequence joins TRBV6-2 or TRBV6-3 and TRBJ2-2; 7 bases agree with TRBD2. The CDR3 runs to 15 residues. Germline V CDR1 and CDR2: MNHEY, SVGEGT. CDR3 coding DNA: TGTGCCAGCGGGTCGCGGGGGACTAACACCGGGGAGCCGTTTTTT. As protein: CASGSRGTNTGEPFF.

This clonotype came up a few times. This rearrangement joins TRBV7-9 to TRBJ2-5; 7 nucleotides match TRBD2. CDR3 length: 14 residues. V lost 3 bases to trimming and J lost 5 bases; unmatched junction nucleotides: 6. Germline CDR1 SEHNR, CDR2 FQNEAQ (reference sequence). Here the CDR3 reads CASSLRELRETQYF. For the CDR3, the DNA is TGTGCCAGCAGCTTGCGGGAGCTAAGGGAGACCCAGTACTTC.

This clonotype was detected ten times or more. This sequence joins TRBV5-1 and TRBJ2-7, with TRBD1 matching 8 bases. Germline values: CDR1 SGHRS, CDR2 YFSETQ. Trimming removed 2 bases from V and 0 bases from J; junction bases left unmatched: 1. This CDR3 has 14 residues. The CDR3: CASSLQGGSYEQYF. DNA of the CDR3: TGCGCCAGCAGCTTACAGGGGGGCTCCTACGAGCAGTACTTC.

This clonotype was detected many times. Here the CDR3 reads CASSPLEGREQYF. CDR3 in DNA: TGCGCCAGCAGCCCCCTGGAGGGACGCGAGCAGTACTTC. The chain combines TRBV5-1 with TRBJ2-7, with D perhaps matching TRBD2 (6 bases). The CDR3 is 13 residues long. The V gene's germline CDR1 is SGHRS and CDR2 YFSETQ. Trimming took off 4 bases at V and 6 bases at J, with 14 bases between the two ends.

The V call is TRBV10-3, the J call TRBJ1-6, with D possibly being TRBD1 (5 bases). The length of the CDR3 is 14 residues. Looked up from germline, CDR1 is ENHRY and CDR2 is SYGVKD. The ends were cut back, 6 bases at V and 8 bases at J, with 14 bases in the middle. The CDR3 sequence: CAISARGQDSPLHF. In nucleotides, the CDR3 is TGTGCCATCAGCGCTAGGGGCCAGGATTCACCCCTCCACTTT.

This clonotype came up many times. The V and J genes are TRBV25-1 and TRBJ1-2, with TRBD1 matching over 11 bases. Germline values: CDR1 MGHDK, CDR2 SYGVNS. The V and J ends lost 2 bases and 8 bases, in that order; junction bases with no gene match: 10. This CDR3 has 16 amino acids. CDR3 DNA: TGTGCCAGCAGTGAACCGACCGGACAGGGGGCGCGAGGCTACACCTTC. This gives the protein CASSEPTGQGARGYTF.